This record looks at one T cell receptor (beta chain) sequence and its context. This sample is part of a study of shared clonotypes between healthy human individuals. TCRdb's table, derived via immunoSEQ multiplex PCR, lists solely in-frame clones and lacks some. The sample yields about 2.4 million clones, approximately 94% seen once. The TCR was taken from a man younger than 35 in good health. Some clones in this sample may be carry-over from other donors' samples. The sample taken for sequencing was naive CD4+ T cells from PBMCs. Subset given: CD45RA+ positively selected.

The CDR3: CASSGITGTGIEKLFF. The DNA for the CDR3 is TGCGCCAGCAGCGGAATTACCGGGACAGGGATTGAAAAACTGTTTTTT. The V and J genes are TRBV5-1 and TRBJ1-4; 9 bases agree with TRBD1. Germline loops: CDR1 SGHRS, CDR2 YFSETQ. CDR3 length equals 16 residues. V lost 4 bases and J lost 7; bases outside the gene matches: 11.